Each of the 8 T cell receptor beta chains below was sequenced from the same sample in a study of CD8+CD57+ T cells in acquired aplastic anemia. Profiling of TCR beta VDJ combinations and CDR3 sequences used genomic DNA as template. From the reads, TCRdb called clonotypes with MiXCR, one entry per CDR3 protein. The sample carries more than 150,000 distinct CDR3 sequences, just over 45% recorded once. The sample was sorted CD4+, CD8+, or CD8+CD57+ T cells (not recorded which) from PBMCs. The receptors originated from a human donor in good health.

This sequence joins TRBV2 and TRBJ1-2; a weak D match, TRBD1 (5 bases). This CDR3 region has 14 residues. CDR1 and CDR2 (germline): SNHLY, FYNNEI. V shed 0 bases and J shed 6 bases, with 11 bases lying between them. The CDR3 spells CASSEAQRGDGYTF. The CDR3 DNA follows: TGTGCCAGCAGTGAAGCGCAAAGGGGAGATGGCTACACCTTC.

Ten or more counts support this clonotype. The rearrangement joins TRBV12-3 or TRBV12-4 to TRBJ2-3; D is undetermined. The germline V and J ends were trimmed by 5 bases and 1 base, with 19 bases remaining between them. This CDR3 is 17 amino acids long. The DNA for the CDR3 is TGTGCCAGCAGTCTTGGCAGGTTCAGTCAAGGCACAGATACGCAGTATTTT. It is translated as CASSLGRFSQGTDTQYF.

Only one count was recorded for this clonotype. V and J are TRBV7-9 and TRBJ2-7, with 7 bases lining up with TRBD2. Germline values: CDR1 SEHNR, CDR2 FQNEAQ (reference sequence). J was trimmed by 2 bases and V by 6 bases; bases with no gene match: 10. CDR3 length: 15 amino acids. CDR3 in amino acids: CASSGGAGSAYEQYF. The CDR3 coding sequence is TGTGCCAGCAGTGGTGGAGCGGGATCAGCCTACGAGCAGTACTTC.

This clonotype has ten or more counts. CDR3 in DNA: TGTGCCTCTTCTCGGACTAGCGGGAAATACAATGAGCAGTTCTTC. Translating gives CASSRTSGKYNEQFF. V usage is TRBV11-2 and J usage is TRBJ2-1; 12 bases fit TRBD2. The CDR3 extends over 15 amino acids. Losses at the gene ends were 11 bases for V and 4 bases for J; bases not matched to a gene: 9. The germline V gene has CDR1 SGHAT and CDR2 FQNNGV.

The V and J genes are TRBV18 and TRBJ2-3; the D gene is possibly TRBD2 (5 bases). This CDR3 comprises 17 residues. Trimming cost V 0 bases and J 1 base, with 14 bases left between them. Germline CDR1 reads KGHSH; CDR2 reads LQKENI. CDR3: CASSPPGARARTDTQYF. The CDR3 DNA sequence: TGTGCCAGCTCACCACCGGGAGCTCGTGCCCGCACAGATACGCAGTATTTT.

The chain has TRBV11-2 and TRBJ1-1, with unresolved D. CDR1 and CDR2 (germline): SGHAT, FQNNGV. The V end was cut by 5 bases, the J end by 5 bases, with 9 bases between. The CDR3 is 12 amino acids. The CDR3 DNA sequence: TGTGCCAGCAGCGAAGGGTGGACTGAAGCTTTCTTT. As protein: CASSEGWTEAFF.

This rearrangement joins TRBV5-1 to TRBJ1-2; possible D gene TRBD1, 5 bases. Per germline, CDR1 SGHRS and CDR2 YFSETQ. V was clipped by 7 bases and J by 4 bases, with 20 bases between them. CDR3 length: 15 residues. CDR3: CASGHGGPSGYGYTF. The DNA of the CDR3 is TGCGCCAGCGGACATGGCGGGCCCTCTGGCTATGGCTACACCTTC.

The DNA of the CDR3 is TGCAGCGTTCGCCAAGGGCTCACCTATGGCTACACCTTC. This sequence encodes CSVRQGLTYGYTF. J is TRBJ1-2 and V is TRBV29-1; no clear D gene. CDR3 length: 13 residues. With 5 bases removed from V and 4 bases from J, the gap between germline ends came to 14 bases. The V gene's germline CDR1 is SQVTM and CDR2 ANQGSEA.